The entry below gives a single TCR beta chain sequence along with its context. Its antigen is currently unknown. There are 14 residues in the CDR3. V dropped 5 bases and J dropped 4 bases, with 14 bases sitting between them. Germline assignment: CDR1 SGHTA and CDR2 FQGNSA. This record belongs to a study of T cell responses to AZD1222 COVID-19 vaccine. Whole-study results and caveats: CD4 TCRs associated with vaccination spanned spike, dominating at 160-218 and 743-854. Only six AZD1222 recipients tested seropositive at baseline. Reports indicate that nearly half of spike-specific TCRs are directed at unmutated variant regions. Two doses of AZD1222 preceded a rise in Spike-specific TCR breadth and depth.

Clones were read by immunoSEQ multiplex PCR, and TCRdb kept only the in-frame ones, dropping some. The sample contains around 88,000 clones, about 90% of which appear only once. Here the sequenced sample was peripheral blood, taken on day 0 of MenACWY control vaccination. The sequence was obtained from an adult in good health. The chain is built from TRBV7-2 and TRBJ2-5; possibly TRBD1 for D (6 bases). CDR3 DNA: TGTGCCAGCAGCCTCCAGACAGGTCCAGAGACCCAGTACTTC. Its protein is CASSLQTGPETQYF. The entire variable domain, with the rest obtained from reference TRBV7-2 and TRBJ2-5, is as follows: GAGVSQSPSNKVTEKGKDVELRCDPISGHTALYWYRQSLGQGLEFLIYFQGNSAPDKSGLPSDRFSAERTGGSVSTLTIQRTQQEDSAVYLCASSLQTGPETQYFGPGTRLLVL.